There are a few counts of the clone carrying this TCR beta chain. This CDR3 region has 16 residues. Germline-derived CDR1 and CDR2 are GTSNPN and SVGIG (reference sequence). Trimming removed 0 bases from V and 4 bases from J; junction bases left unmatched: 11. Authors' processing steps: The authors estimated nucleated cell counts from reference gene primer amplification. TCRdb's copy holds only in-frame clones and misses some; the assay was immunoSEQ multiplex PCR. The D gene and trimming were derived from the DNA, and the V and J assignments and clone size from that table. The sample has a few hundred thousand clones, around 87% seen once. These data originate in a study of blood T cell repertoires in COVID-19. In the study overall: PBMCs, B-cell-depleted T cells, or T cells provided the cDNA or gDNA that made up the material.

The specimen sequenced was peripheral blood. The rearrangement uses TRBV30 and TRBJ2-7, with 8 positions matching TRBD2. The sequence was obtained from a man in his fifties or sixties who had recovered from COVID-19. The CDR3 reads CAWSVLRWREEYEQYF. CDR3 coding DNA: TGTGCCTGGAGTGTACTTCGGTGGCGGGAGGAGTACGAGCAGTACTTC.